What follows are 15 T cell receptor beta chains derived from one specimen sequenced in a study of long-term antiretroviral therapy in people with HIV. Version v3.0 of the immunoSEQ assay ran at survey level. Method: immunoSEQ multiplex PCR; TCRdb's copy keeps in-frame clones and lacks some. The table has around 7,800 clones, around 80% seen once. The sample consisted of unsorted PBMCs, taken about 0.9 years before starting antiretroviral therapy. Every receptor here comes from a man aged 40-49 years with HIV.

This sequence joins TRBV11-2 and TRBJ1-1; D perhaps matches TRBD1 (5 bases). Germline-derived CDR1 and CDR2 are SGHAT and FQNNGV. The CDR3 totals 15 residues. Trimming cost V 8 bases and J 1 base, with 17 bases left between them. Here the CDR3 DNA reads TGTGCCAGCTCTAATCAGGGAAGAGGGAACACTGAAGCTTTCTTT. This gives the protein CASSNQGRGNTEAFF.

This chain joins TRBV1 and TRBJ2-7; the D call in the table, TRBD1, was not verified against the DNA. TRBV1 is noted as a pseudogene. This CDR3 region has 15 residues. CDR3 sequence: CTSSPRRGVTYEQYF. The CDR3 DNA reads TGCACCAGCTCCCCACGCAGGGGGGTCACCTACGAGCAGTACTTC.

Details on this clone: Its ends do not fully match the called genes, so a read error is possible. This rearrangement joins TRBV13 to TRBJ2-2; tentatively, D is TRBD1 (6 bases). CDR3 length: 17 residues. CDR1 is PRHDT, CDR2 FYEKMQ, per germline (reference sequence). The CDR3: CASSSRGVETNTGELFF. The CDR3 DNA follows: TGTGCCAGCAGCTCCAGGGGCGTAGAGACGAATACCGGGGAGCTGTTTTTT.

CDR3 residues: CAWSVRVSGNTIYF. DNA of the CDR3: TGTGCCTGGAGTGTTAGGGTATCTGGAAACACCATATATTTT. This sequence joins TRBV30 and TRBJ1-3; D not resolved. Trimming removed 0 bases from V and 1 base from J, with 7 bases in between. Germline CDR1 is GTSNPN and CDR2 is SVGIG (reference sequence). This CDR3 has 14 amino acids.

The chain combines TRBV7-8 with TRBJ2-7, with TRBD1 identical over 9 bases. This CDR3 spans 15 amino acids. The ends lost 3 bases at V and 4 bases at J; junction bases unmatched: 7. Germline CDR1 is SGHVS and CDR2 is FQNEAQ. Here the CDR3 reads CASSLGDRAQYEQYF. For the CDR3, the DNA is TGTGCCAGCAGCTTGGGGGACAGGGCCCAATACGAGCAGTACTTC. Drawing the rest from reference TRBV7-8 and TRBJ2-7, the complete variable domain is GAGVSQSPRYKVAKRGQDVALRCDPISGHVSLFWYQQALGQGPEFLTYFQNEAQLDKSGLPSDRFFAERPEGSVSTLKIQRTQQEDSAVYLCASSLGDRAQYEQYFGPGTRLTVT.

This clone was recorded once. The CDR3 DNA reads TGTGCCAGCAGCTTGGGGACCAAAGCCGGACAGGTTGACTCCTACGAGCAGTACTTC. This encodes CASSLGTKAGQVDSYEQYF. This chain uses TRBV5-8 with TRBJ2-7; 7 bases fit TRBD1. Per germline, CDR1 SGHTS and CDR2 YDEGEE. The junction had 15 bases not matched to a gene; V was cut back by 0 bases and J by 0 bases. CDR3 length: 19 amino acids.

Note on this clone: The same CDR3 arises from other DNA sequences in this sample as well. V is TRBV4-1 and J is TRBJ2-7; unclear D gene. This CDR3 contains 13 residues. Germline loops: CDR1 MGHRA, CDR2 YSYEKL. Trimming cost V 2 bases and J 0 bases, with 5 bases left between them. The CDR3 reads CASSQTASYEQYF. Written as DNA, the CDR3 is TGCGCCAGCAGCCAAACGGCCTCCTACGAGCAGTACTTC.

V and J are TRBV25-1 and TRBJ2-7; TRBD1 aligns across 12 bases. Germline CDR1 is MGHDK and CDR2 is SYGVNS. The CDR3 length is 15 residues. Losses at the gene ends were 4 bases for V and 6 bases for J; bases not matched to a gene: 7. The CDR3 DNA sequence: TGTGCCAGCAGTGGAACCGGGACAGGGGGCTTCGAGCAGTACTTC. As protein: CASSGTGTGGFEQYF.

The chain employs TRBV4-3 and TRBJ1-3, with unresolved D. There are 16 residues in the CDR3. Per the germline V gene, CDR1 is LGHNA and CDR2 is YSLEER. Trimming stripped 4 bases from V and 0 bases from J, with 13 bases between. The CDR3 coding sequence is TGCGCCAGCAGCCCGACGTCTTCGAGCTCTGGAAACACCATATATTTT. This codes for CASSPTSSSSGNTIYF.

This clone occurred once. V is TRBV10-2 and J is TRBJ1-2, with no clear D. The V gene lost 4 bases and the J gene lost 1 base, with 10 bases spanning the gap. Germline assignment: CDR1 WSHSY and CDR2 SAAADI. CDR3 length equals 14 residues. As DNA, the CDR3 is TGCGCCAGCAGTGGAGCTTGGGGTAACTATGGCTACACCTTC. This sequence encodes CASSGAWGNYGYTF.

This clone was seen just once. The J gene is TRBJ1-6, the V gene TRBV6-6, with unresolved D. Germline CDR1 and CDR2: MNHNY and SVGAGI (reference sequence). Deletions cut 8 bases from V and 0 bases from J, with 14 bases between. This CDR3 has 16 amino acids. CDR3 sequence (DNA): TGTGCCAGCTACCGGGGAGGGCTCTCCTATAATTCACCCCTCCACTTT. Translated: CASYRGGLSYNSPLHF.

Concerning this clone itself: One end of the junction fails to match germline, which may point to a read error. The J gene is TRBJ2-5, the V gene TRBV6-1; 8 bases match TRBD1. The CDR3 loop spans 11 amino acids. Germline CDR1 is MNHNS and CDR2 is SASEGT. The CDR3 coding sequence is TGTGCCAGCACCTGGGACAGGTATTTCCACTTC. This gives the protein CASTWDRYFHF.

The chain couples TRBV25-1 to TRBJ1-5, with D unresolved. The CDR3 is 13 amino acids. From germline, CDR1 is MGHDK and CDR2 SYGVNS. Trimming left V 4 bases short and J 7 bases short, with 11 bases between. CDR3 sequence (DNA): TGTGCCAGCAGTGCCGACCAGTGGCAGCCCCAGCATTTT. Protein: CASSADQWQPQHF.

The V and J genes are TRBV27 and TRBJ2-1, with D possibly being TRBD2 (7 bases). Germline V gene data show CDR1 as MNHEY and CDR2 as SMNVEV (reference sequence). The V end was cut by 4 bases, the J end by 4 bases, with 11 bases between. The CDR3 is 14 amino acids. The CDR3 DNA reads as TGTGCCAGCAGTTGGGGGGGGGCGTACAATGAGCAGTTCTTC. It codes for CASSWGGAYNEQFF.

This clone was counted only a few times. The gene calls are TRBV10-3 and TRBJ2-3; D perhaps matches TRBD2 (5 bases). Germline CDR1 reads ENHRY; CDR2 reads SYGVKD. The V end was cut by 7 bases, the J end by 2 bases, with 10 bases between. The CDR3 contains 13 residues. The CDR3 DNA sequence: TGTGCCATCAAGGTGGACTTCACAGATACGCAGTATTTT. This codes for CAIKVDFTDTQYF.